This entry lists 3 T cell receptor beta chains sequenced from one sample in a study of siplizumab effects on memory and regulatory T cells. Clones were sequenced by immunoSEQ multiplex PCR, and TCRdb holds only the in-frame ones, with some missing. The sample carries around 58,000 clones, approximately 87% recorded once. The sample consisted of memory CD4+ T cells sorted from blood. The receptor set was obtained from a human donor in good health.

The chain joins TRBV12-2 to TRBJ2-7. TRBV12-2 is shown as a pseudogene. This CDR3 spans 15 amino acids. CDR3 sequence (DNA): TGTGCAAGTCGCCCCCCAAGGGCTAGCTCCTACGAGCAGTACTTC. Encoded protein: CASRPPRASSYEQYF.

The chain has TRBV30 and TRBJ2-5; possibly TRBD1 or TRBD2 for D (5 bases each). Trimming pared 5 bases from V and 5 bases from J, leaving 18 bases between. Germline-derived CDR1 and CDR2 are GTSNPN and SVGIG (reference sequence). This CDR3 has 14 amino acids. Written as DNA, the CDR3 is TGTGCCTGGGACCGAGGGCAGGGTGTTGAGACCCAGTACTTC. It encodes CAWDRGQGVETQYF. The full variable domain, with the rest looked up from reference TRBV30 and TRBJ2-5, is SQTIHQWPATLVQPVGSPLSLECTVEGTSNPNLYWYRQAAGRGLQLLFYSVGIGQISSEVPQNLSASRPQDRQFILSSKKLLLSDSGFYLCAWDRGQGVETQYFGPGTRLLVL.

The chain uses TRBV11-1 and TRBJ2-6; D is possibly TRBD1 (6 bases). CDR1 and CDR2 (germline): SGHAT, FQDESV (reference sequence). The CDR3 spans 16 residues. V lost 5 bases and J 0 bases, leaving 11 bases between the germline ends. The CDR3 spells CASSIQGYSGANVLTF. The CDR3 bases are TGTGCCAGCAGCATACAGGGATACTCTGGGGCCAACGTCCTGACTTTC. The whole variable domain, filled in from reference TRBV11-1 and TRBJ2-6, reads EAEVAQSPRYKITEKSQAVAFWCDPISGHATLYWYRQILGQGPELLVQFQDESVVDDSQLPKDRFSAERLKGVDSTLKIQPAELGDSAMYLCASSIQGYSGANVLTFGAGSRLTVL.